This T cell receptor (beta chain) comes out of a study of cytomegalovirus exposure and HLA in healthy donors. It was with 60 Vbeta and 13 Jbeta primers that the PCR ran. The protocol was immunoSEQ multiplex PCR, while the TCRdb copy is restricted to in-frame clones and leaves out a portion. The table records over 150,000 clones, about 80% of them present only once. CDR3 size: 17 residues. CDR1 is SGHVS, CDR2 FQNEAQ, per germline. The clonotype was recovered from a man under 40 in good health and CMV-seropositive. The sequenced sample consisted of PBMCs. The gene calls are TRBV7-8 and TRBJ2-5, with 9 bases matching TRBD1. The J call could be wrong; TRBJ2-7 is a better fit for the DNA end. CDR3: CASSLVVWGQGHYEQYF. The CDR3 nucleotides are TGTGCCAGCAGCTTAGTGGTCTGGGGACAGGGCCACTACGAGCAGTACTTC.